This T cell receptor (beta chain) was recorded in a study of T cells in Graves' hyperthyroidism and ophthalmopathy. Trimming removed 0 bases at V and 2 bases at J, with 7 bases between. The CDR3 is 14 residues long. Germline CDR1 is KGHSH and CDR2 is LQKENI. With duration under 3 months, ophthalmopathy was active: Clinical Activity Score at least 3, NOSPECS at least 4. Uncontrolled infection, other autoimmune disease, pregnancy or lactation excluded patients. Diagnoses rested on clinical symptoms, serum thyroxine and TRAb, thyroid ultrasound and orbital computed tomography. From RNA transcripts, TCR beta CDR3 regions were amplified. In the first-round RT-PCR of the TCR CDR3, the HTBI primer set was used. From the multiplex PCR reads, TCRdb called clonotypes with MiXCR, one entry per CDR3 protein. The repertoire consists of a few hundred thousand distinct CDR3 sequences, with under 20% occurring once and the leading ten covering around two fifths.

The J gene is TRBJ2-5, the V gene TRBV18, with TRBD1 as a possible D gene (6 bases). The origin of this receptor is a man aged 18-30 years with Graves' ophthalmopathy. Material: blood. The DNA for the CDR3 is TGTGCCAGCTCACCACCGGGGGCACAAGAGACCCAGTACTTC. Translation gives CASSPPGAQETQYF.